Below are 21 T cell receptor beta chains sequenced from a single sample in a study of blood T cells in healthy people across ages. Sample-barcoded 5' priming and a J-beta primer mix drove a second PCR of about 6 to 11 cycles. Using its own MiXCR run on the 5' RACE reads, TCRdb lists one record per CDR3 protein. The sample includes approximately 880,000 distinct CDR3 sequences, roughly 43% seen only once; the top ten take around an eighth. The sample was blood. These receptors were collected from a man aged 25 to 40 in good health.

This clonotype has just a few counts. It may be a read error: a sequence one base away is much more abundant. CDR3: CASSVEGGVYNEQYF. The CDR3 DNA sequence: TGTGCCAGCAGCGTAGAAGGGGGGGTCTACAATGAGCAGTACTTC. The J gene is TRBJ2-7, the V gene TRBV9, with D possibly TRBD2 on 7 matching bases. CDR1 is SGDLS, CDR2 YYNGEE, per germline. The CDR3 is made up of 15 amino acids. The V gene lost 0 bases and the J gene lost 7 bases, with 17 bases spanning the gap.

The CDR3, as DNA: TGCAGTGCGAGCCCCTTAGGACAGGGGGGCTACGAGCAGTACTTC. Protein: CSASPLGQGGYEQYF. The chain employs TRBV20-1 and TRBJ2-7, with 10 bases lining up with TRBD1. CDR1 is DFQATT, CDR2 SNEGSKA, per germline (reference sequence). Trimming took 6 bases from V and 3 from J; bases not matched to a gene: 11. The CDR3 has 15 amino acids.

This clonotype was seen a handful of times. V gene TRBV24-1 combines with J gene TRBJ2-1, with D possibly being TRBD1 (5 bases). The CDR3 covers 16 residues. The germline V and J ends were trimmed by 3 bases and 5 bases, with 16 bases remaining between them. Germline V CDR1 and CDR2: KGHDR, SFDVKD. CDR3 residues: CATSDQGVGRDNEQFF. The CDR3 DNA sequence: TGTGCCACCAGTGATCAGGGCGTGGGCCGGGACAATGAGCAGTTCTTC.

The rearrangement joins TRBV9 to TRBJ2-3, with D perhaps matching TRBD2 (5 bases). CDR1 and CDR2 (germline): SGDLS, YYNGEE. CDR3 size: 16 residues. V was pared by 4 bases and J by 2 bases, with 17 bases between. The CDR3 reads CASSQNPVGVTDTQYF. In DNA form, the CDR3 reads TGTGCCAGCAGCCAGAACCCCGTCGGGGTCACAGATACGCAGTATTTT.

In this sample, this clonotype turned up a few times. The gene calls are TRBV5-6 and TRBJ2-1; 8 bases are shared with TRBD2. CDR1 and CDR2 from the germline V gene are SGHDT and YYEEEE. Losses at the gene ends were 1 base for V and 9 bases for J; bases not matched to a gene: 3. The CDR3 is 13 amino acids. As DNA, the CDR3 is TGTGCCAGCAGCTTGACGGCGGGGGGTGAGCAGTTCTTC. It specifies CASSLTAGGEQFF.

This rearrangement joins TRBV30 to TRBJ2-1, with D hard to call. Per the germline V gene, CDR1 is GTSNPN and CDR2 is SVGIG (reference sequence). There are 13 residues in the CDR3. V shed 0 bases and J shed 3 bases, with 6 bases lying between them. CDR3 in DNA: TGTGCCTGGAGTGTAGACCGCTACAATGAGCAGTTCTTC. Its translation is CAWSVDRYNEQFF.

V gene TRBV29-1 combines with J gene TRBJ2-6; D gene unclear. V shed 4 bases and J shed 4 bases, with 8 bases lying between them. Looked up from germline, CDR1 is SQVTM and CDR2 is ANQGSEA. The CDR3 totals 13 residues. As DNA, the CDR3 is TGCAGCGTTGGTGAAGGAGGGGCCAACGTCCTGACTTTC. Its translation is CSVGEGGANVLTF.

This chain connects TRBV5-1 to TRBJ2-5; 7 bases fit TRBD1. Germline CDR1 reads SGHRS; CDR2 reads YFSETQ. Germline trimming cut 7 bases from V and 11 bases from J; bases unmatched to any gene: 14. The CDR3 runs to 13 residues. The CDR3 region has the DNA TGCGCCAGCGGTGGGACAGAGAACAATGAGCAGTACTTC. Translating gives CASGGTENNEQYF.

J is TRBJ1-5 and V is TRBV5-1; 7 bases line up with TRBD1. Germline V gene data show CDR1 as SGHRS and CDR2 as YFSETQ. Trimming took 5 bases from V and 2 from J; bases not matched to a gene: 4. The CDR3 has 14 amino acids. Here the CDR3 DNA reads TGCGCCAGCAGTTACCAGGGGGGCAATCAGCCCCAGCATTTT. Its translation: CASSYQGGNQPQHF.

This clonotype was observed a few times. This sequence joins TRBV4-2 and TRBJ2-1, with 7 bases identical to TRBD2. The length of the CDR3 is 18 residues. The ends lost 1 base at V and 0 bases at J; junction bases unmatched: 9. Germline V gene sequence: CDR1 LGHNA, CDR2 YNFKEQ. As DNA, the CDR3 is TGTGCCAGCAGCCAAGGGGGGTGGGGGGGGAGCTCCTACAATGAGCAGTTCTTC. Its protein product is CASSQGGWGGSSYNEQFF.

This clonotype was observed a few times. V usage is TRBV4-1 and J usage is TRBJ2-5, with a weak D call TRBD2 (7 bases). V was trimmed by 0 bases and J by 2 bases, leaving 10 bases between them. CDR3 size: 15 residues. Germline lookup yields CDR1 MGHRA and CDR2 YSYEKL. This chain's CDR3 is CASSQEGRGQETQYF. In DNA, the CDR3 is TGCGCCAGCAGCCAAGAAGGGAGGGGGCAAGAGACCCAGTACTTC.

J is TRBJ2-7 and V is TRBV3-1; 10 nucleotides line up with TRBD1. Germline trimming cut 2 bases from V and 6 bases from J; bases unmatched to any gene: 4. Germline CDR1 and CDR2: LGHDT and YNNKEL (reference sequence). CDR3 length equals 14 residues. In DNA form, the CDR3 reads TGTGCCAGCAGCCAATCGGGACAGGGGCGCGAGCAGTACTTC. It is translated as CASSQSGQGREQYF.

Comments on this clonotype: This may come from a read error, since a much larger clone is one base off. This rearrangement joins TRBV9 to TRBJ2-4; 10 bases align to TRBD1. The closer fit of TRBJ2-7 to the DNA end suggests the J call may be wrong. The CDR3 contains 16 residues. From germline, CDR1 is SGDLS and CDR2 YYNGEE. The CDR3 is CASNSSGTGAIYEQYF. In nucleotides, the CDR3 is TGTGCCAGCAACTCATCCGGGACAGGGGCCATCTACGAGCAGTACTTC.

This clonotype appeared a few times. This chain's CDR3 is CASSLFGTNEQFF. The CDR3 DNA reads as TGTGCCAGCAGTCTCTTCGGGACAAATGAGCAGTTCTTC. The J gene is TRBJ2-1, the V gene TRBV2; tentatively, D is TRBD1 (6 bases). This CDR3 has 13 amino acids. Looked up from germline, CDR1 is SNHLY and CDR2 is FYNNEI. With 5 bases removed from V and 7 bases from J, the gap between germline ends came to 12 bases.

In nucleotides, the CDR3 is TGCAGTGCTAGAGATCGGCGGGGGGAAAATGAGCAGTTCTTC. It translates to CSARDRRGENEQFF. V usage is TRBV20-1 and J usage is TRBJ2-1; TRBD2 matches at 8 bases. Germline lookup yields CDR1 DFQATT and CDR2 SNEGSKA (reference sequence). After removal of 0 bases from V and 7 bases from J, the junction contained 5 bases not matched to a gene. The CDR3 extends over 14 amino acids.

The CDR3 DNA sequence: TGTGCCAGCAGCAGGGGACAGACTAGCAATCAGCCCCAGCATTTT. Protein product: CASSRGQTSNQPQHF. The chain is built from TRBV5-6 and TRBJ1-5; 7 nucleotides match TRBD1. Germline trimming cut 4 bases from V and 0 bases from J; bases unmatched to any gene: 4. The CDR3 covers 15 residues. Germline lookup yields CDR1 SGHDT and CDR2 YYEEEE.

This clonotype showed up just a few times. The V call is TRBV7-3, the J call TRBJ2-1; 15 nucleotides align to TRBD2. V was clipped by 2 bases and J by 2 bases; unmatched bases: 4. The CDR3 contains 18 residues. The germline V gene encodes CDR1 SGHTA and CDR2 FQGTGA. DNA of the CDR3: TGTGCCAGCAGCTTATTAGGGACTAGCGGGGGGACCTACAATGAGCAGTTCTTC. Translated, it gives CASSLLGTSGGTYNEQFF.

The rearrangement uses TRBV5-1 and TRBJ2-5; D remains unclear. V shed 4 bases and J shed 5 bases, with 15 bases lying between them. The germline gives CDR1 SGHRS, CDR2 YFSETQ. CDR3 length: 14 amino acids. CDR3 protein: CASSPTPAEETQYF. CDR3 coding DNA: TGCGCCAGCAGCCCCACTCCCGCGGAGGAGACCCAGTACTTC.

The chain has TRBV12-3 or TRBV12-4 and TRBJ1-1, with TRBD1 as a possible D gene (6 bases). CDR3 length equals 14 residues. Trimming took off 6 bases at V and 1 base at J, with 12 bases between the two ends. The CDR3 reads CASSPQGQNTEAFF. The CDR3 region has the DNA TGTGCCAGCAGCCCACAGGGACAGAACACTGAAGCTTTCTTT.

The J gene is TRBJ2-4, the V gene TRBV10-2; TRBD2 matches 16 bases. Germline V gene data show CDR1 as WSHSY and CDR2 as SAAADI. The CDR3 has 18 amino acids. The V segment lost 6 bases and the J segment 2 bases; nucleotides outside the gene matches: 7. The CDR3 bases are TGCGCCAGCAGCGGGACTAGCGGGGGGGCCATATCCAAAAACATTCAGTACTTC. Protein: CASSGTSGGAISKNIQYF.

The chain is built from TRBV21-1 and TRBJ2-3; the table calls TRBD1, which could not be checked here. TRBV21-1 is flagged as a pseudogene. CDR3 length equals 16 residues. CDR3: CASSTRQGAFTDTQYF. The CDR3 DNA reads as TGTGCCAGCAGCACTAGACAGGGAGCTTTCACAGATACGCAGTATTTT.